Below, 10 T cell receptor beta chains from the same sample are listed, as sequenced in a study of blood T cell repertoires in COVID-19. TCRdb keeps only in-frame clones here, not all; method: immunoSEQ multiplex PCR. The sample holds 150,000 to 200,000 clones; roughly 91% are singletons and the top ten take approximately 4%. Specimen: peripheral blood. The receptors derive from a human donor in a cohort sampled during active COVID-19.

This chain links TRBV30 with TRBJ2-7, with 8 positions matching TRBD1. The germline gives CDR1 GTSNPN, CDR2 SVGIG (reference sequence). J gave up 3 bases and V 4 bases, and 8 bases lay outside the gene matches. The CDR3 is made up of 14 amino acids. The CDR3 protein is CAWNTRGRVYEQYF. The CDR3 DNA follows: TGTGCCTGGAATACCAGGGGGCGGGTCTACGAGCAGTACTTC.

The V gene is TRBV9, the J gene TRBJ1-6; maybe TRBD1 (5 bases). From germline, CDR1 is SGDLS and CDR2 YYNGEE. The CDR3 covers 14 residues. V was clipped by 0 bases and J by 8 bases, with 9 bases between them. The CDR3 region has the DNA TGTGCCAGCAGCGTAGGGGGCTTGGATTCACCCCTCCACTTT. Translation: CASSVGGLDSPLHF.

The chain couples TRBV28 to TRBJ1-3; D is unresolved. This CDR3 has 15 residues. Trimming shortened V by 3 bases and J by 2 bases, and 11 bases separated the two germline ends. CDR1 and CDR2 from the germline V gene are MDHEN and SYDVKM. CDR3 sequence reads: CASSFPSGTGNTIYF. The CDR3, as DNA: TGTGCCAGCAGTTTCCCCTCGGGAACTGGAAACACCATATATTTT.

This rearrangement joins TRBV12-5 to TRBJ2-2; 13 bases line up with TRBD2. V shed 3 bases, J shed 6 bases, and the junction held 7 bases outside the gene matches. The CDR3 covers 17 residues. Looked up from germline, CDR1 is LGHNT and CDR2 is FRNRAP. CDR3 sequence: CASGFFAGTSGAGELFF. CDR3 DNA sequence: TGTGCTAGTGGTTTTTTTGCCGGGACTAGCGGGGCCGGGGAGCTGTTTTTT.

V and J are TRBV6-5 and TRBJ1-1; perhaps TRBD1 as D (5 bases). The V and J ends lost 6 bases and 3 bases respectively, with 8 bases between them. The CDR3 is 12 residues long. The V gene's germline CDR1 is MNHEY and CDR2 SVGAGI. Here the CDR3 reads CASRDRHTEAFF. The CDR3 DNA follows: TGTGCCAGCAGAGACAGACACACTGAAGCTTTCTTT.

The chain combines TRBV4-3 with TRBJ1-5, with D uncertain. CDR3 length: 13 residues. The germline CDR1 and CDR2 sequences are LGHNA and YSLEER. V was pared by 0 bases and J by 4 bases, with 4 bases between. The CDR3 loop reads CASSQERNQPQHF. CDR3 coding DNA: TGCGCCAGCAGCCAAGAGAGAAATCAGCCCCAGCATTTT.

This clone has only one observation. The chain has TRBV27 and TRBJ2-2, with 7 bases lining up with TRBD2. Germline CDR1 and CDR2: MNHEY and SMNVEV (reference sequence). V lost 2 bases and J lost 5; bases outside the gene matches: 8. The CDR3 length is 16 residues. The CDR3 nucleotides read TGTGCCAGCAGTTTAACTGGCGGGAGTGGAACCGGGGAGCTGTTTTTT. This translates into CASSLTGGSGTGELFF.

The chain has TRBV5-6 and TRBJ1-1; maybe TRBD1 (6 bases). CDR1 and CDR2 (germline): SGHDT, YYEEEE. This CDR3 has 15 residues. Trimming cost V 4 bases and J 2 bases, with 15 bases left between them. The CDR3 spells CASSPFDRSNTEAFF. The DNA of the CDR3 is TGTGCCAGCAGCCCCTTTGACAGGTCCAACACTGAAGCTTTCTTT.

The rearrangement joins TRBV12-3 or TRBV12-4 to TRBJ1-3; D unresolved. V lost 5 bases, J lost 9 bases, and 14 bases lay in between. The length of the CDR3 is 13 residues. The CDR3 region is CASSKPGVGTIYF. Here the CDR3 DNA reads TGTGCCAGCAGTAAACCCGGGGTCGGCACCATATATTTT.

This clone appeared a few times. The rearrangement uses TRBV9 and TRBJ1-4; 7 bases agree with TRBD1. CDR1 SGDLS and CDR2 YYNGEE come from the germline V gene. The CDR3 runs 14 residues. Trimming took 3 bases from V and 4 from J; bases not matched to a gene: 3. The CDR3 coding sequence is TGTGCCAGCAGCGGTAGGGACAGTAATGAAAAACTGTTTTTT. This encodes CASSGRDSNEKLFF.